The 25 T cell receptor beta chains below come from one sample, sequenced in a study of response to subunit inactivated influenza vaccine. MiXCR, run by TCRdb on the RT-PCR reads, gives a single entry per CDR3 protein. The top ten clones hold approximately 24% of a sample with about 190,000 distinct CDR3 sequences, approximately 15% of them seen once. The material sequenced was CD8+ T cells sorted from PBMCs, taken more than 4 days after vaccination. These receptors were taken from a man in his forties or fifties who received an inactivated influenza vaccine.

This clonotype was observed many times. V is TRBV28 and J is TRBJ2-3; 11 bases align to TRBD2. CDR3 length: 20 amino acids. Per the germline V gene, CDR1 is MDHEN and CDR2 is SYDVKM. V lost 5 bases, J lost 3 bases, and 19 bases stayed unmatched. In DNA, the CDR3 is TGTGCCAGCAGTCTATTTCCGGGACAGGGATTAGCGGGAGGGACAGATACGCAGTATTTT. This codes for CASSLFPGQGLAGGTDTQYF.

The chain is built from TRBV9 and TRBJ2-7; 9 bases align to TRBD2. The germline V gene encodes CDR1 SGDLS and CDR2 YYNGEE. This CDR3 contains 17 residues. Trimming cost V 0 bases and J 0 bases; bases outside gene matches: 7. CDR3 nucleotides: TGTGCCAGCAGCGTAGAGGCGGGAGGGGCCTACTCCTACGAGCAGTACTTC. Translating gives CASSVEAGGAYSYEQYF.

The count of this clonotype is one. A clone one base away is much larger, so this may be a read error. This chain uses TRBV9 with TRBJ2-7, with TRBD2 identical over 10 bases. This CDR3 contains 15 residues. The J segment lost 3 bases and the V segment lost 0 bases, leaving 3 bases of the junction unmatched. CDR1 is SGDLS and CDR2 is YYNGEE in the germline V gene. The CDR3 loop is CASSVAASGSYEQYF. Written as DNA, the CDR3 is TGTGCCAGCAGCGTAGCGGCTAGCGGGAGCTACGAGCAGTACTTC.

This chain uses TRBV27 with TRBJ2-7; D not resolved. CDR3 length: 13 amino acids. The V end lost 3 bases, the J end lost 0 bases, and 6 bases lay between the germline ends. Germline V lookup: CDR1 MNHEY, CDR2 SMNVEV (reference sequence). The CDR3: CASSFGHSYEQYF. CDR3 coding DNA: TGTGCCAGCAGTTTCGGCCACTCCTACGAGCAGTACTTC.

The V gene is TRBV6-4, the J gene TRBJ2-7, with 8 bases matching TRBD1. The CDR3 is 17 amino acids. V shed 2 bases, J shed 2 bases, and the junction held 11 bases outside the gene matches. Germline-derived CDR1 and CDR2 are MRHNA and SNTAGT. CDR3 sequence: CASSDGGQANFTYEQYF. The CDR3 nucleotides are TGTGCCAGCAGTGACGGGGGACAGGCAAACTTTACCTACGAGCAGTACTTC.

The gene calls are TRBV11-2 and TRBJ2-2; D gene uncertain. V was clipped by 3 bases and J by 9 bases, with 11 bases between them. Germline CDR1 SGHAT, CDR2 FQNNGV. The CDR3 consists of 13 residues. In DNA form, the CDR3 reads TGTGCCAGCAGCTTCACGGGCGGCCGGGAGCTGTTTTTT. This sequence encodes CASSFTGGRELFF.

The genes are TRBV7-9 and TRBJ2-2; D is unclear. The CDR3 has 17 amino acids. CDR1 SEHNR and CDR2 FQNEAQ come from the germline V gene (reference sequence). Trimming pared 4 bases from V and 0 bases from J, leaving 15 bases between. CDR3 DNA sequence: TGTGCCAGCAGCTCCGTCGGTGGGCGTACGAACACCGGGGAGCTGTTTTTT. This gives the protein CASSSVGGRTNTGELFF.

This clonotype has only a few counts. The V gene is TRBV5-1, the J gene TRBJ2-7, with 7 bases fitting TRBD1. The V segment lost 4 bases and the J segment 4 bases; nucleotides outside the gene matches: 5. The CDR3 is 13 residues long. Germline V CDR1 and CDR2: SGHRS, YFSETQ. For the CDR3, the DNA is TGCGCCAGCAGCCCTCAGACAGGGTACGAGCAGTACTTC. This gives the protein CASSPQTGYEQYF. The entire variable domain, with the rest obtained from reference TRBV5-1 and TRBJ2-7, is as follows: KAGVTQTPRYLIKTRGQQVTLSCSPISGHRSVSWYQQTPGQGLQFLFEYFSETQRNKGNFPGRFSGRQFSNSRSEMNVSTLELGDSALYLCASSPQTGYEQYFGPGTRLTVT.

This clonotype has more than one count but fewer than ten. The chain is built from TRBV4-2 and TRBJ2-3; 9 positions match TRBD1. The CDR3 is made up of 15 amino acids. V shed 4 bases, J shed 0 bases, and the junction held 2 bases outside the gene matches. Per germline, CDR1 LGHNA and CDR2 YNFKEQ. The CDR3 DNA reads TGTGCCAGCAGCCCCGGGACAGGGAGCACAGATACGCAGTATTTT. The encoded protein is CASSPGTGSTDTQYF.

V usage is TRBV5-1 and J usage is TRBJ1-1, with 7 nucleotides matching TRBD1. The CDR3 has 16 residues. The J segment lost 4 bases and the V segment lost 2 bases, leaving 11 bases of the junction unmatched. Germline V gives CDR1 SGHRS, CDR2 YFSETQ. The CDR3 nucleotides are TGCGCCAGCAGCTTCGACCCGACAGGGAGGAGCACTGAAGCTTTCTTT. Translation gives CASSFDPTGRSTEAFF.

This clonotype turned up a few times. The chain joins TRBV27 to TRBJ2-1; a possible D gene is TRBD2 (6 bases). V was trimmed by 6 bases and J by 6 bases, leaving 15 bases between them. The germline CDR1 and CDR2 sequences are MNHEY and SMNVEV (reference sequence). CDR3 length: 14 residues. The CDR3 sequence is CASSVDYLLNEQFF. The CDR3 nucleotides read TGTGCCAGCAGCGTGGACTATCTCCTCAATGAGCAGTTCTTC.

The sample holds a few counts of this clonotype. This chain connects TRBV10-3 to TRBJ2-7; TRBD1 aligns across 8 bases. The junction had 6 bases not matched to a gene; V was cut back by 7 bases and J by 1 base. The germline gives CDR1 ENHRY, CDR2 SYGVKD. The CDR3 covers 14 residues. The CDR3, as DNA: TGTGCCATCATGGACAGGGCAGAGTCCTACGAGCAGTACTTC. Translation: CAIMDRAESYEQYF.

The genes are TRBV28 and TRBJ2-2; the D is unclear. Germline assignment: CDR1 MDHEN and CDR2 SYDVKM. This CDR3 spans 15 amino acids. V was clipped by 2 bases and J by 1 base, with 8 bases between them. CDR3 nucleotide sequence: TGTGCCAGCAGTTTAACCGTGGAGAACACCGGGGAGCTGTTTTTT. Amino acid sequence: CASSLTVENTGELFF. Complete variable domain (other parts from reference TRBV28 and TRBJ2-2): DVKVTQSSRYLVKRTGEKVFLECVQDMDHENMFWYRQDPGLGLRLIYFSYDVKMKEKGDIPEGYSVSREKKERFSLILESASTNQTSMYLCASSLTVENTGELFFGEGSRLTVL.

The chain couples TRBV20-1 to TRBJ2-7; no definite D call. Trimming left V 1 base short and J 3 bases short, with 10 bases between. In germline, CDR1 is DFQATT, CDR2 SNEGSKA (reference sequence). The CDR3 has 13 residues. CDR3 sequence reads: CSARGTRNYEQYF. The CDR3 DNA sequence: TGCAGTGCTAGAGGTACACGCAACTACGAGCAGTACTTC.

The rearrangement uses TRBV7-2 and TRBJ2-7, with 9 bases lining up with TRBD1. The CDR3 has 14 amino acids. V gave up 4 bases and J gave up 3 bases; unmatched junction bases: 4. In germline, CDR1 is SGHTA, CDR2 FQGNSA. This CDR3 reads CASSSTGGYYEQYF. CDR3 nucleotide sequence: TGTGCCAGCAGCTCGACAGGGGGATACTACGAGCAGTACTTC.

For the CDR3, the DNA is TGTGCCAGCAGTGGACCGGACTTCACCGGGGAGCTGTTTTTT. This translates into CASSGPDFTGELFF. The genes are TRBV25-1 and TRBJ2-2; weak D call: TRBD2 (5 bases). The CDR3 contains 14 residues. In germline, CDR1 is MGHDK, CDR2 SYGVNS. The germline V and J ends were trimmed by 4 bases and 4 bases, with 10 bases remaining between them.

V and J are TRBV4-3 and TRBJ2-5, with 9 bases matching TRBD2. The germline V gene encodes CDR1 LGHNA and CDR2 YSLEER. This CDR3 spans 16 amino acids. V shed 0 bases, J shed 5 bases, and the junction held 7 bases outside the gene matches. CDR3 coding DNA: TGCGCCAGCAGCCAAGATATAGCGGGGGTATTGGAGACCCAGTACTTC. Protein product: CASSQDIAGVLETQYF.

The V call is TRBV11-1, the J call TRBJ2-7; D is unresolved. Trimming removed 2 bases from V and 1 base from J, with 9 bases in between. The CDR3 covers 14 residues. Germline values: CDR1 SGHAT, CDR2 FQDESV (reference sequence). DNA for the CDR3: TGTGCCAGCAGCTTATTTAAGGGTTCCTACGAGCAGTACTTC. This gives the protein CASSLFKGSYEQYF.

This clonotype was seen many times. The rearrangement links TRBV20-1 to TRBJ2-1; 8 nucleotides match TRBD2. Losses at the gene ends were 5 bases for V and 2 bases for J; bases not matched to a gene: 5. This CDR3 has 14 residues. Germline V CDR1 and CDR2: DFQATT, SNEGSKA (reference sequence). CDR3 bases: TGCAGTGCTCCGATTAGCGGGACCTACAATGAGCAGTTCTTC. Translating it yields CSAPISGTYNEQFF.

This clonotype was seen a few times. In DNA form, the CDR3 reads TGTGCCAGCAGCTTATACCCCGCGGGGGGAGCCTACGAGCAGTACTTC. Its protein product is CASSLYPAGGAYEQYF. The chain combines TRBV11-2 with TRBJ2-7, with 8 bases lining up with TRBD2. Looked up from germline, CDR1 is SGHAT and CDR2 is FQNNGV. This CDR3 has 16 amino acids. V shed 2 bases, J shed 2 bases, and the junction held 8 bases outside the gene matches.

In DNA form, the CDR3 reads TGTGCCAGCAGCCTGGTCGGCAGTCAAGAGACCCAGTACTTC. This encodes CASSLVGSQETQYF. The chain links TRBV7-9 to TRBJ2-5; unclear D gene. The CDR3 has 14 residues. Per germline, CDR1 SEHNR and CDR2 FQNEAQ (reference sequence). V was trimmed by 5 bases and J by 2 bases, leaving 12 bases between them.

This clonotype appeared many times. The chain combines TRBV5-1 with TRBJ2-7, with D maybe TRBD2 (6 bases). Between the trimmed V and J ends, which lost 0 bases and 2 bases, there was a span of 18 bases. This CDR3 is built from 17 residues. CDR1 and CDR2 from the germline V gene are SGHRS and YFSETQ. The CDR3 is CASSLGPARDFTYEQYF. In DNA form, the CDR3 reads TGCGCCAGCAGCTTGGGACCGGCTAGGGACTTCACCTACGAGCAGTACTTC.

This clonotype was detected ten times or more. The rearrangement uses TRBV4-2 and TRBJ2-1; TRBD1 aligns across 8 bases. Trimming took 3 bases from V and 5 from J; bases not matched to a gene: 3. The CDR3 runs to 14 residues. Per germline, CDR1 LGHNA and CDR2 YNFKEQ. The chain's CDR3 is CASSHKTGDNEQFF. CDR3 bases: TGTGCCAGCAGCCACAAGACAGGGGACAATGAGCAGTTCTTC.

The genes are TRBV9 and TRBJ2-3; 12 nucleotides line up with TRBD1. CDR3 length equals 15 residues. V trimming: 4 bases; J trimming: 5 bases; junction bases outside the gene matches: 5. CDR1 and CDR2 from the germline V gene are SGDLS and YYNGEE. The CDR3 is CASSSGQGAGDTQYF. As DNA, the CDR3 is TGTGCCAGCAGCTCGGGACAGGGGGCAGGAGATACGCAGTATTTT.

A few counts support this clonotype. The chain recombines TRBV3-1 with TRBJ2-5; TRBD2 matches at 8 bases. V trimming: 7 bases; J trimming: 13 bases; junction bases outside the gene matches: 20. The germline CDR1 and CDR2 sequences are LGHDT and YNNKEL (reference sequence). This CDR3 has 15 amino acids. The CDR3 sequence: CASIEGDGGGKRRYF. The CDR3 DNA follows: TGTGCCAGCATCGAGGGAGACGGGGGGGGCAAGAGACGGTACTTC.